Each of the 23 T cell receptor beta chains below was sequenced from the same sample in a study of T cell responses to AZD1222 COVID-19 vaccine. The method was immunoSEQ multiplex PCR; TCRdb's version includes in-frame clones alone and lacks a portion of them. The sample holds more than 70,000 clones, 86% seen once. The input for sequencing was peripheral blood, taken on day 0 of AZD1222 vaccination. The source is an adult in good health.

V gene TRBV19 combines with J gene TRBJ1-6; D remains unclear. Trimming removed 6 bases at V and 7 bases at J, with 10 bases between. CDR3 length: 13 residues. Germline CDR1 and CDR2: LNHDA and SQIVND (reference sequence). In DNA form, the CDR3 reads TGTGCCAGTAGCCCTATTAGGAATTCACCCCTCCACTTT. This codes for CASSPIRNSPLHF.

This clone was observed once. The chain carries TRBV2 and TRBJ2-3; 8 nucleotides match TRBD2. Germline trimming cut 6 bases from V and 0 bases from J; bases unmatched to any gene: 8. The germline V gene has CDR1 SNHLY and CDR2 FYNNEI. The CDR3 is 16 amino acids. The CDR3 DNA reads as TGTGCCAGCAGGAACCGACTAGCGACGAGCACAGATACGCAGTATTTT. It codes for CASRNRLATSTDTQYF.

This clone occurred a few times. The J gene is TRBJ2-1, the V gene TRBV19; 10 bases agree with TRBD1. CDR3 length equals 14 residues. V gave up 7 bases and J gave up 8 bases; unmatched junction bases: 8. In germline, CDR1 is LNHDA, CDR2 SQIVND (reference sequence). The DNA of the CDR3 is TGTGCCAGTAAGGGGACAGGGGTCACGGATGAGCAGTTCTTC. Translation gives CASKGTGVTDEQFF. The full variable domain, in which reference TRBV19 and TRBJ2-1 provide the parts outside the CDR3, is DGGITQSPKYLFRKEGQNVTLSCEQNLNHDAMYWYRQDPGQGLRLIYYSQIVNDFQKGDIAEGYSVSREKKESFPLTVTSAQKNPTAFYLCASKGTGVTDEQFFGPGTRLTVL.

The V call is TRBV6-1, the J call TRBJ1-3; a possible D gene is TRBD1 (5 bases). This CDR3 has 18 residues. Germline-derived CDR1 and CDR2 are MNHNS and SASEGT. The germline V and J ends were trimmed by 3 bases and 3 bases, with 21 bases remaining between them. Here the CDR3 DNA reads TGTGCCAGCAGTGAGGTCTTAGATGGGGCCTCTGTTGGAAACACCATATATTTT. This sequence encodes CASSEVLDGASVGNTIYF.

The chain combines TRBV28 with TRBJ2-7; maybe TRBD2 (5 bases). The CDR3 has 13 amino acids. V shed 2 bases and J shed 6 bases, with 11 bases lying between them. Germline V gene sequence: CDR1 MDHEN, CDR2 SYDVKM. The DNA of the CDR3 is TGTGCCAGCAGTTTAAGGGCGGGCGGCGAGCAGTACTTC. Translated: CASSLRAGGEQYF. Based on the CDR3 plus reference TRBV28 and TRBJ2-7, the full variable domain is DVKVTQSSRYLVKRTGEKVFLECVQDMDHENMFWYRQDPGLGLRLIYFSYDVKMKEKGDIPEGYSVSREKKERFSLILESASTNQTSMYLCASSLRAGGEQYFGPGTRLTVT.

The CDR3 DNA reads TGTGCCAGCAGCTTGGCGGGTGGGCAGGGGTACACCTTC. Translated, it gives CASSLAGGQGYTF. The chain combines TRBV5-4 with TRBJ1-2; possible D gene TRBD1, 6 bases. CDR3 size: 13 residues. Trimming pared 0 bases from V and 11 bases from J, leaving 14 bases between. CDR1 SGHNT and CDR2 YYREEE come from the germline V gene (reference sequence).

This rearrangement joins TRBV7-2 to TRBJ1-2; 7 bases align to TRBD1. The CDR3 is 17 amino acids. The ends lost 5 bases at V and 2 bases at J; junction bases unmatched: 14. Looked up from germline, CDR1 is SGHTA and CDR2 is FQGNSA. CDR3 nucleotide sequence: TGTGCCAGCAGCCCCCGGACAGGCCGAGTGGACAACTATGGCTACACCTTC. This gives the protein CASSPRTGRVDNYGYTF.

V is TRBV28 and J is TRBJ2-1; D is ambiguous. Trimming took 5 bases from V and 10 from J, leaving 12 bases between them. This CDR3 has 12 amino acids. The germline gives CDR1 MDHEN, CDR2 SYDVKM. CDR3 nucleotides: TGTGCCAGCAGTCTCTCCAACGGGGAGCAGTTCTTC. This codes for CASSLSNGEQFF.

J is TRBJ1-6 and V is TRBV7-3; weak D call: TRBD1 (6 bases). The germline gives CDR1 SGHTA, CDR2 FQGTGA. The CDR3 runs to 14 residues. The V gene lost 0 bases and the J gene lost 11 bases, with 11 bases spanning the gap. The CDR3 DNA is TGTGCCAGCAGCTTAACAGGGGGAGATACACCCCTCCACTTT. Its translation is CASSLTGGDTPLHF.

The chain joins TRBV13 to TRBJ2-7; D not resolved. This CDR3 comprises 13 residues. In germline, CDR1 is PRHDT, CDR2 FYEKMQ (reference sequence). V lost 0 bases and J 2 bases, leaving 5 bases between the germline ends. CDR3: CASSLGSAYEQYF. The CDR3 DNA follows: TGTGCCAGCAGCTTAGGTTCGGCCTACGAGCAGTACTTC.

The chain recombines TRBV3-1 (or the pseudogene TRBV3-2) with TRBJ2-5; 7 positions agree with TRBD2. Germline V gene lookup returns CDR1 LGHDT and CDR2 YNNKEL (reference sequence). This CDR3 spans 18 amino acids. The V and J ends lost 0 bases and 0 bases, in that order; junction bases with no gene match: 10. The CDR3 here is CASSQETWASGDQETQYF. CDR3 nucleotides: TGTGCCAGCAGCCAAGAGACTTGGGCTAGCGGTGACCAAGAGACCCAGTACTTC.

On this clone itself: This may be a read error, as it is one base from a much larger clone. The rearrangement links TRBV3-1 (or the pseudogene TRBV3-2) to TRBJ1-6, with 7 bases fitting TRBD1. V gave up 5 bases and J gave up 5 bases; unmatched junction bases: 3. The length of the CDR3 is 14 residues. From germline, CDR1 is LGHDT and CDR2 YNNKEL (reference sequence). The CDR3 bases are TGTGCCAGCAGCTCGGACAGGAATAATTCACCCCTCCACTTT. Its translation is CASSSDRNNSPLHF.

This chain joins TRBV24-1 and TRBJ1-2, with unresolved D. CDR1 is KGHDR, CDR2 SFDVKD, per germline. Trimming cost V 1 base and J 2 bases, with 7 bases left between them. The CDR3 is made up of 14 amino acids. CDR3: CATSDLEANYGYTF. As DNA, the CDR3 is TGTGCCACCAGTGATTTAGAGGCGAACTATGGCTACACCTTC.

This chain joins TRBV7-2 and TRBJ2-3, with 8 bases identical to TRBD2. The junction had 12 bases not matched to a gene; V was cut back by 5 bases and J by 5 bases. The CDR3 loop spans 16 amino acids. Germline CDR1 reads SGHTA; CDR2 reads FQGNSA. CDR3 sequence (DNA): TGTGCCAGCAGCCCCTTAACGGGAGGGCCTGGAGATACGCAGTATTTT. Encoded protein: CASSPLTGGPGDTQYF. The whole variable domain, filled in from reference TRBV7-2 and TRBJ2-3, reads GAGVSQSPSNKVTEKGKDVELRCDPISGHTALYWYRQSLGQGLEFLIYFQGNSAPDKSGLPSDRFSAERTGGSVSTLTIQRTQQEDSAVYLCASSPLTGGPGDTQYFGPGTRLTVL.

V is TRBV7-2 and J is TRBJ1-1, with D possibly being TRBD1 (6 bases). Trimming removed 5 bases from V and 1 base from J, with 11 bases in between. The CDR3 totals 14 residues. CDR1 SGHTA and CDR2 FQGNSA come from the germline V gene. CDR3 DNA sequence: TGTGCCAGCAGCGACCAACAGGGGAACACTGAAGCTTTCTTT. Its translation: CASSDQQGNTEAFF.

The J gene is TRBJ2-6, the V gene TRBV7-2; possible D gene TRBD2, 6 bases. CDR1 is SGHTA and CDR2 is FQGNSA in the germline V gene. V lost 0 bases and J 4 bases, leaving 10 bases between the germline ends. The CDR3 spans 16 residues. DNA of the CDR3: TGTGCCAGCAGCTTAGCCGGGGGTAAGGGGGCCAACGTCCTGACTTTC. Amino acids: CASSLAGGKGANVLTF.

This clone was seen a single time. This chain joins TRBV7-9 and TRBJ2-7; D is possibly TRBD2 (5 bases). The germline gives CDR1 SEHNR, CDR2 FQNEAQ (reference sequence). The CDR3 runs to 13 residues. The V end lost 5 bases, the J end lost 6 bases, and 14 bases lay between the germline ends. The CDR3: CASSVRVGAEQYF. For the CDR3, the DNA is TGTGCCAGCAGCGTGAGGGTGGGAGCCGAGCAGTACTTC.

CDR3 sequence (DNA): TGTGCCATCAGTGAGTCGGTCGGCGGCGGGAGGAGGGAGCTGTTTTTT. Protein sequence: CAISESVGGGRRELFF. The chain uses TRBV10-3 and TRBJ2-2; 8 positions agree with TRBD2. In germline, CDR1 is ENHRY, CDR2 SYGVKD. Trimming at V came to 0 bases and at J to 9 bases, leaving 9 bases not matched to a gene. The CDR3 loop spans 16 amino acids.

Written as DNA, the CDR3 is TGTGCCAGCAGCTGGGTGGGCTACGAGCAGTACTTC. Its translation is CASSWVGYEQYF. The chain is built from TRBV5-6 and TRBJ2-7; D gene uncertain. Germline V gives CDR1 SGHDT, CDR2 YYEEEE. V was pared by 3 bases and J by 3 bases, with 7 bases between. This CDR3 spans 12 amino acids. Using reference TRBV5-6 and TRBJ2-7 for the parts outside the CDR3, the full variable domain is DAGVTQSPTHLIKTRGQQVTLRCSPKSGHDTVSWYQQALGQGPQFIFQYYEEEERQRGNFPDRFSGHQFPNYSSELNVNALLLGDSALYLCASSWVGYEQYFGPGTRLTVT.

The chain uses TRBV7-2 and TRBJ2-3, with 7 nucleotides matching TRBD2. Looked up from germline, CDR1 is SGHTA and CDR2 is FQGNSA. The CDR3 totals 16 residues. V dropped 6 bases and J dropped 3; count of bases not matched to a gene: 12. The CDR3 nucleotides are TGTGCCAGCAGGTCCGTGAGCGGGATGGGGACAGATACGCAGTATTTT. Protein: CASRSVSGMGTDTQYF. The full variable domain, its missing parts supplied by reference TRBV7-2 and TRBJ2-3, is GAGVSQSPSNKVTEKGKDVELRCDPISGHTALYWYRQSLGQGLEFLIYFQGNSAPDKSGLPSDRFSAERTGGSVSTLTIQRTQQEDSAVYLCASRSVSGMGTDTQYFGPGTRLTVL.

The CDR3 coding sequence is TGTGCCAGCAGTTCTCCGGGACAGGGTGACAATGAGCAGTTCTTC. Protein product: CASSSPGQGDNEQFF. The rearrangement links TRBV28 to TRBJ2-1, with 9 bases matching TRBD1. Germline trimming cut 4 bases from V and 5 bases from J; bases unmatched to any gene: 6. The germline gives CDR1 MDHEN, CDR2 SYDVKM. This CDR3 region has 15 residues.

Worth noting for this clone: Other nucleotide sequences in the sample specify the same CDR3. The chain combines TRBV28 with TRBJ2-7; D is unclear. Germline CDR1 and CDR2: MDHEN and SYDVKM. Between the trimmed V and J ends, which lost 4 bases and 0 bases, there was a span of 1 base. CDR3 size: 11 residues. The CDR3 here is CASSSSYEQYF. The CDR3 DNA follows: TGTGCCAGCAGTTCCTCCTACGAGCAGTACTTC.

V usage is TRBV28 and J usage is TRBJ1-4; weak D call: TRBD1 (6 bases). V lost 5 bases to trimming and J lost 7 bases, with 17 bases between them. The germline V gene has CDR1 MDHEN and CDR2 SYDVKM. CDR3 length equals 15 residues. CDR3 DNA: TGTGCCAGCAGTCGGGGGGACACGGGAGGTGAAAAACTGTTTTTT. Its translation: CASSRGDTGGEKLFF. Supplemented by reference TRBV28 and TRBJ1-4, the full variable domain reads DVKVTQSSRYLVKRTGEKVFLECVQDMDHENMFWYRQDPGLGLRLIYFSYDVKMKEKGDIPEGYSVSREKKERFSLILESASTNQTSMYLCASSRGDTGGEKLFFGSGTQLSVL.